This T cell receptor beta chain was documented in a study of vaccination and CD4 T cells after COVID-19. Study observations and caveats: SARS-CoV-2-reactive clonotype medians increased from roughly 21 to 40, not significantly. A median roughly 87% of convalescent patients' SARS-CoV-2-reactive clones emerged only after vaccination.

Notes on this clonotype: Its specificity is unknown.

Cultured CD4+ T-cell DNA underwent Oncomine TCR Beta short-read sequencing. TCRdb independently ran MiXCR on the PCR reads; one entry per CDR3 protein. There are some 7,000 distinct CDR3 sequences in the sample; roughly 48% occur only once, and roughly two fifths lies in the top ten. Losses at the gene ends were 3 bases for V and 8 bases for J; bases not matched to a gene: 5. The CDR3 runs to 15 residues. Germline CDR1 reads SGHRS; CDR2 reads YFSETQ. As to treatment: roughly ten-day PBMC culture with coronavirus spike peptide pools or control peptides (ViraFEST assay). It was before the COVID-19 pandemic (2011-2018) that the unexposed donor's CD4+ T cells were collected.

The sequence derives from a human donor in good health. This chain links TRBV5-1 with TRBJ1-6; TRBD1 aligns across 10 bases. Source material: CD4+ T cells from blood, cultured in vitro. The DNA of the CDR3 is TGCGCCAGCAGCTATTTCGGACAGGGGGATTCACCCCTCCACTTT. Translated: CASSYFGQGDSPLHF.